This TCR beta chain was identified during a study of T cells after yellow fever vaccination. Study information: It was SMART-Seq v4 Ultra Low Input that prepared the fractions with low cell numbers. Findings and caveats of the study: Across the CD4 and CD8 compartments, a small share of clonotypes was present in both.

The CDR3 consists of 12 residues. The germline V gene has CDR1 SGHRS and CDR2 YFSETQ. V dropped 0 bases and J dropped 3 bases, with 3 bases sitting between them. With respect to this clonotype: Its antigen is currently unknown.

TCRdb reprocessed the 5' RACE reads via MiXCR and lists one record per CDR3 protein. The table lists a few hundred thousand distinct CDR3 sequences, around 3.6% of them singletons. The sequencing here drew on PBMCs, taken on the day of the yellow fever booster vaccination. The chain employs TRBV5-1 and TRBJ2-5; D remains ambiguous. The receptor comes from a man aged 18 to 30 who received the YFV17D yellow fever vaccine. As DNA, the CDR3 is TGCGCCAGCAGCTTGGAAGAAGAGACCCAGTACTTC. This codes for CASSLEEETQYF. The variable domain in full, with the rest retrieved from reference TRBV5-1 and TRBJ2-5, is KAGVTQTPRYLIKTRGQQVTLSCSPISGHRSVSWYQQTPGQGLQFLFEYFSETQRNKGNFPGRFSGRQFSNSRSEMNVSTLELGDSALYLCASSLEEETQYFGPGTRLLVL.